This is a list of T cell receptor beta chains from one sample in a study of shared clonotypes between healthy human individuals. This table comes from immunoSEQ multiplex PCR, and its TCRdb copy is limited to in-frame clones, with some not included. The sample yields around 1.9 million clones, over 85% seen once. Source material: naive CD8+ T cells from PBMCs. Receptors originate from a man younger than 35 in good health. Some clones in this sample may be carry-over from other donors' samples. Each CDR3 is given without its conserved first and last residue. Clone size is shown for a subset of rows, as once, few, many or a class of expanded clone.

v_call	j_call	cdr3_length	clone_size	cdr3_aa
TRBV27	TRBJ2-7	11	-	ASSLRQFYEQY
TRBV27	TRBJ2-7	14	-	ASSQIGTGGTYEQY
TRBV27	TRBJ2-7	13	-	ASSGLQGPSYEQY
TRBV11-2	TRBJ2-4	14	-	ASSLGPGVAKNIQY
TRBV7-8	TRBJ2-3	13	-	ASSLRGGWADTQY
TRBV7-6	TRBJ2-6	14	-	ASSPPGNSGANVLT
TRBV27	TRBJ2-7	10	-	ATLGSLREQY
TRBV21-1	TRBJ2-7	8	few	ASSKEGCG
TRBV28	TRBJ1-1	13	-	ASSLHRDIHTEAF
TRBV7-8	TRBJ1-5	13	once	ASSVYGNPNQPQH
TRBV6-1	TRBJ2-1	14	few	ASSEWDMSSYNEQF
TRBV9	TRBJ2-5	14	-	ASSVGPRRGSETQY
TRBV28	TRBJ2-3	12	-	ASSLRGGTDTQY
TRBV6-1	TRBJ2-1	15	-	ASSEALGFLNFDEQF
TRBV5-6	TRBJ1-1	13	-	ASSHMTVPNTEAF
TRBV9	TRBJ2-1	14	-	ASSPLARSSYNEQF
TRBV19	TRBJ2-7	13	-	ASSIDGLGVYEQY
TRBV7-9	TRBJ2-1	13	-	ASRPPSGRHDEQF
TRBV27	TRBJ2-3	14	-	ASSLAREGLGDTQY
TRBV30	TRBJ2-3	12	-	ASTGGPSTDTQY
TRBV4-1	TRBJ2-7	12	-	ASSPGTGLAEQY
TRBV7-3	TRBJ2-2	14	-	ASSLRGGMNTGELF
TRBV27	TRBJ2-7	11	-	ASSLLGSGEQY
TRBV7-9	TRBJ1-2	10	-	ASSSGTPGYT
TRBV10-2	TRBJ2-7	10	-	ASGGGGPEQY
TRBV6-5	TRBJ2-1	11	-	ASSYSTVHEQF
TRBV5-3	TRBJ2-1	11	-	ARRGGEYNEQF
TRBV18	TRBJ2-2	12	-	ASSKDRVSGELF
TRBV5-6	TRBJ2-1	11	-	ASSLSSYNEQF
TRBV28	TRBJ2-7	16	-	ASNLGGDRMFSSYEQY
TRBV28	TRBJ2-3	13	-	ASSLDLESTDTQY
TRBV7-6	TRBJ2-7	9	-	ASSLGQGLH
TRBV7-9	TRBJ1-2	14	once	ASSLAEPAGPYGYT